This passage covers 30 T cell receptor beta chains from one sample sequenced in a study of cytomegalovirus exposure and HLA in healthy donors. The study ran its PCR with 60 Vbeta and 13 Jbeta primers. Assay: immunoSEQ multiplex PCR; the TCRdb copy retains only in-frame clones and omits some. The sample carries roughly 110,000 clones, under 80% recorded once. The sample consisted of PBMCs. These receptors all come from a woman in her 50s in good health and CMV-seropositive.

The gene calls are TRBV10-2 and TRBJ1-5; a possible D gene is TRBD1 (5 bases). This CDR3 region has 14 residues. V was clipped by 8 bases and J by 1 base, with 12 bases between them. Germline V lookup: CDR1 WSHSY, CDR2 SAAADI. CDR3 sequence: CASAPTASNQPQHF. CDR3 sequence (DNA): TGCGCCAGCGCTCCGACAGCAAGCAATCAGCCCCAGCATTTT.

J is TRBJ1-1 and V is TRBV9; TRBD1 might be the D (6 bases). This CDR3 region has 15 residues. The V gene's germline CDR1 is SGDLS and CDR2 YYNGEE. The V gene lost 3 bases and the J gene lost 5 bases, with 17 bases spanning the gap. CDR3 residues: CASSARGTYETEAFF. Written as DNA, the CDR3 is TGTGCCAGCAGCGCGAGAGGGACATATGAAACTGAAGCTTTCTTT.

The chain recombines TRBV5-4 with TRBJ1-1; no clear D. The germline CDR1 and CDR2 sequences are SGHNT and YYREEE (reference sequence). Trimming pared 0 bases from V and 4 bases from J, leaving 10 bases between. The CDR3 loop spans 14 amino acids. The CDR3 spells CASSLAPAGTEAFF. CDR3 DNA sequence: TGTGCCAGCAGCTTGGCTCCCGCCGGCACTGAAGCTTTCTTT.

This clone was seen more than once but under ten times. An end of the junction does not agree with germline; a read error may underlie this. The chain links TRBV7-9 to TRBJ2-5; 9 bases agree with TRBD1. CDR1 is SEHNR, CDR2 FQNEAQ, per germline (reference sequence). This CDR3 region has 16 residues. CDR3 nucleotides: TGTTCCAGCAGCTCCCAACCGGGACAGGGACGAGAGACCCAGTACTTC. It codes for CSSSSQPGQGRETQYF.

This clone has just one count. This chain connects TRBV18 to TRBJ1-4, with 10 bases fitting TRBD1. Trimming took 3 bases from V and 6 from J; bases not matched to a gene: 7. CDR3 size: 16 residues. CDR1 is KGHSH and CDR2 is LQKENI in the germline V gene. CDR3 bases: TGTGCCAGCTCACCGCTTGCGGGGACAGGGGATGAAAAACTGTTTTTT. Amino acid sequence: CASSPLAGTGDEKLFF.

The chain is built from TRBV28 and TRBJ2-2, with 12 bases matching TRBD2. V dropped 5 bases and J dropped 4; count of bases not matched to a gene: 8. This CDR3 has 17 residues. Germline lookup yields CDR1 MDHEN and CDR2 SYDVKM. In nucleotides, the CDR3 is TGTGCCAGCAGTCTCCGACTAGCGGGGGCCTTCACCGGGGAGCTGTTTTTT. Its protein product is CASSLRLAGAFTGELFF.

V usage is TRBV9 and J usage is TRBJ1-2; maybe TRBD1 (5 bases). The V gene's germline CDR1 is SGDLS and CDR2 YYNGEE. Trimming took off 0 bases at V and 2 bases at J, with 11 bases between the two ends. CDR3 length: 15 residues. The CDR3 here is CASSVGNRGNYGYTF. The DNA for the CDR3 is TGTGCCAGCAGCGTAGGGAATAGGGGCAACTATGGCTACACCTTC.

The chain carries TRBV4-2 and TRBJ2-7; TRBD2 matches at 13 bases. The V segment lost 3 bases and the J segment 4 bases; nucleotides outside the gene matches: 0. Germline CDR1 is LGHNA and CDR2 is YNFKEQ. This CDR3 contains 14 residues. The CDR3 spells CASSQGLAGYEQYF. The CDR3 nucleotides are TGTGCCAGCAGCCAGGGACTAGCGGGATACGAGCAGTACTTC.

The gene calls are TRBV28 and TRBJ1-3; TRBD1 matches at 8 bases. V shed 5 bases, J shed 1 base, and the junction held 4 bases outside the gene matches. This CDR3 is built from 15 residues. Germline CDR1 reads MDHEN; CDR2 reads SYDVKM. CDR3 protein: CASSPYRGSGNTIYF. CDR3 coding DNA: TGTGCCAGCAGTCCCTACAGGGGGTCTGGAAACACCATATATTTT.

The CDR3 loop reads CASRAETSTPYTF. CDR3 coding DNA: TGTGCCAGCCGCGCGGAGACTTCCACTCCCTACACCTTC. The gene calls are TRBV18 and TRBJ1-2; D remains ambiguous. V was pared by 8 bases and J by 10 bases, with 20 bases between. From germline, CDR1 is KGHSH and CDR2 LQKENI. This CDR3 is 13 amino acids long. The whole variable domain, filled in from reference TRBV18 and TRBJ1-2, reads NAGVMQNPRHLVRRRGQEARLRCSPMKGHSHVYWYRQLPEEGLKFMVYLQKENIIDESGMPKERFSAEFPKEGPSILRIQQVVRGDSAAYFCASRAETSTPYTFGSGTRLTVV.

The chain has TRBV20-1 and TRBJ1-2; D is uncertain. The CDR3 sequence is 11 residues long. Germline CDR1 is DFQATT and CDR2 is SNEGSKA (reference sequence). The V gene lost 3 bases and the J gene lost 5 bases, with 7 bases spanning the gap. CDR3 bases: TGCAGTGCTAGTGAGCCGTATGGCTACACCTTC. It translates to CSASEPYGYTF.

J is TRBJ2-2 and V is TRBV7-9, with D perhaps matching TRBD2 (6 bases). The CDR3 totals 17 residues. Between the trimmed V and J ends, which lost 5 bases and 0 bases, there was a span of 16 bases. CDR1 SEHNR and CDR2 FQNEAQ come from the germline V gene (reference sequence). DNA of the CDR3: TGTGCCAGCAGCCCCCCCCGGGGACTGTCGAACACCGGGGAGCTGTTTTTT. It translates to CASSPPRGLSNTGELFF. Looking up the rest from reference TRBV7-9 and TRBJ2-2 gives the full variable domain: DTGVSQNPRHKITKRGQNVTFRCDPISEHNRLYWYRQTLGQGPEFLTYFQNEAQLEKSRLLSDRFSAERPKGSFSTLEIQRTEQGDSAMYLCASSPPRGLSNTGELFFGEGSRLTVL.

The chain uses TRBV6-6 and TRBJ2-1, with D unclear. Deletions cut 7 bases from V and 7 bases from J, with 23 bases between. CDR3 length: 16 amino acids. From germline, CDR1 is MNHNY and CDR2 SVGAGI (reference sequence). The CDR3 loop reads CASTQSIARILNEQFF. As DNA, the CDR3 is TGTGCCAGCACCCAATCAATTGCTAGGATCCTAAATGAGCAGTTCTTC.

V is TRBV5-1 and J is TRBJ1-4; TRBD1 matches 7 bases. The length of the CDR3 is 14 residues. From germline, CDR1 is SGHRS and CDR2 YFSETQ. Trimming took 3 bases from V and 8 from J; bases not matched to a gene: 7. CDR3 DNA: TGCGCCAGCAGCTCCCCCGACAGGGACGAAAAACTGTTTTTT. This translates into CASSSPDRDEKLFF. Full variable domain (rest looked up from reference TRBV5-1 and TRBJ1-4): KAGVTQTPRYLIKTRGQQVTLSCSPISGHRSVSWYQQTPGQGLQFLFEYFSETQRNKGNFPGRFSGRQFSNSRSEMNVSTLELGDSALYLCASSSPDRDEKLFFGSGTQLSVL.

Only a few counts were recorded for this clone. The V call is TRBV2, the J call TRBJ1-5; the match to TRBD1 covers 8 bases. With 8 bases clipped from V and 6 bases from J, the junction kept 6 bases outside the gene matches. This CDR3 has 13 residues. Germline V lookup: CDR1 SNHLY, CDR2 FYNNEI. CDR3 loop: CASLQGGGQPQHF. CDR3 coding DNA: TGTGCCAGCCTACAGGGGGGAGGTCAGCCCCAGCATTTT.

The genes are TRBV9 and TRBJ2-3; TRBD2 agrees at 12 bases. The CDR3 covers 16 residues. Germline V gives CDR1 SGDLS, CDR2 YYNGEE. J gave up 4 bases and V 4 bases, and 7 bases lay outside the gene matches. The CDR3 bases are TGTGCCAGCAGCTCTAGCGGGGGGGCTAGTGCAGATACGCAGTATTTT. It is translated as CASSSSGGASADTQYF.

This chain joins TRBV4-2 and TRBJ2-2; the D gene is possibly TRBD2 (7 bases). Germline-derived CDR1 and CDR2 are LGHNA and YNFKEQ. Trimming removed 4 bases at V and 1 base at J, with 19 bases between. There are 18 residues in the CDR3. CDR3 DNA sequence: TGTGCCAGCAGCCCCCAACTGGGGGGGGGCTTGAACACCGGGGAGCTGTTTTTT. Amino acids: CASSPQLGGGLNTGELFF.

The rearrangement uses TRBV2 and TRBJ1-5, with D maybe TRBD1 (5 bases). From germline, CDR1 is SNHLY and CDR2 FYNNEI. This CDR3 comprises 13 residues. V lost 8 bases, J lost 7 bases, and 15 bases lay in between. The CDR3 DNA reads as TGTGCCAGCTCGGGGGGATCTTGGCAGCCCCAGCATTTT. It specifies CASSGGSWQPQHF. The entire variable domain, with the rest obtained from reference TRBV2 and TRBJ1-5, is as follows: EPEVTQTPSHQVTQMGQEVILRCVPISNHLYFYWYRQILGQKVEFLVSFYNNEISEKSEIFDDQFSVERPDGSNFTLKIRSTKLEDSAMYFCASSGGSWQPQHFGDGTRLSIL.

This rearrangement joins TRBV5-1 to TRBJ2-7; 7 bases line up with TRBD2. The ends lost 2 bases at V and 0 bases at J; junction bases unmatched: 2. Looked up from germline, CDR1 is SGHRS and CDR2 is YFSETQ. This CDR3 has 14 residues. The CDR3 DNA sequence: TGCGCCAGCAGCTTAGCGGGGTTCTCCTACGAGCAGTACTTC. It yields the protein CASSLAGFSYEQYF.

The CDR3 region is CASSIRDRGVNEKLFF. DNA for the CDR3: TGCGCCAGCAGCATCCGGGACAGGGGCGTTAATGAAAAACTGTTTTTT. The chain has TRBV5-1 and TRBJ1-4; TRBD1 matches 10 bases. J lost 4 bases, V lost 4 bases, and 7 bases had no gene match. Germline V CDR1 and CDR2: SGHRS, YFSETQ. The CDR3 runs to 16 residues.

V is TRBV19 and J is TRBJ1-4; 9 bases align to TRBD1. This CDR3 contains 17 residues. Germline V gene lookup returns CDR1 LNHDA and CDR2 SQIVND (reference sequence). The trim removed 5 bases at V and 7 bases at J, leaving 14 bases unmatched. The CDR3 spells CASSFPSVGTGSEKLFF. CDR3 nucleotides: TGTGCCAGTAGTTTCCCATCGGTCGGGACAGGGTCTGAAAAACTGTTTTTT. Supplemented by reference TRBV19 and TRBJ1-4, the full variable domain reads DGGITQSPKYLFRKEGQNVTLSCEQNLNHDAMYWYRQDPGQGLRLIYYSQIVNDFQKGDIAEGYSVSREKKESFPLTVTSAQKNPTAFYLCASSFPSVGTGSEKLFFGSGTQLSVL.

The chain is built from TRBV5-6 and TRBJ1-5; D is ambiguous. CDR1 is SGHDT, CDR2 YYEEEE, per germline. Trimming stripped 0 bases from V and 7 bases from J, with 8 bases between. The CDR3 contains 13 residues. CDR3 amino acids: CASSLAGLQPQHF. CDR3 nucleotides: TGTGCCAGCAGCTTGGCAGGTCTCCAGCCCCAGCATTTT.

This clone occurred a few times. The chain links TRBV6-5 to TRBJ1-1, with D unresolved. The V gene's germline CDR1 is MNHEY and CDR2 SVGAGI. The CDR3 is made up of 14 amino acids. Deletions cut 5 bases from V and 1 base from J, with 11 bases between. CDR3 DNA sequence: TGTGCCAGCAGTACCAGTGGAGGGAACACTGAAGCTTTCTTT. Its protein is CASSTSGGNTEAFF.

This sequence joins TRBV5-1 and TRBJ2-1; 10 bases are shared with TRBD1. The V and J ends lost 4 bases and 4 bases, in that order; junction bases with no gene match: 5. From germline, CDR1 is SGHRS and CDR2 YFSETQ. The CDR3 loop spans 15 amino acids. In DNA form, the CDR3 reads TGCGCCAGCAGCCTCGACAGGGGGCCGTACAATGAGCAGTTCTTC. Protein product: CASSLDRGPYNEQFF.

V gene TRBV6-5 combines with J gene TRBJ1-5, with D tentatively TRBD1 (6 bases). The germline gives CDR1 MNHEY, CDR2 SVGAGI. Trimming removed 5 bases from V and 2 bases from J, with 13 bases in between. The CDR3 spans 15 residues. The CDR3 sequence: CASSPDSSRNQPQHF. CDR3 sequence (DNA): TGTGCCAGCAGTCCGGACAGTTCACGCAATCAGCCCCAGCATTTT.

The rearrangement uses TRBV7-2 and TRBJ1-5; 7 bases are shared with TRBD1. Germline CDR1 is SGHTA and CDR2 is FQGNSA. Unmatched junction bases numbered 9, after V lost 5 bases and J lost 5 bases. The length of the CDR3 is 15 residues. The chain's CDR3 is CASSLTGDSYQPQHF. The CDR3 DNA sequence: TGTGCCAGCAGCCTAACTGGGGACAGTTATCAGCCCCAGCATTTT. Full variable domain (missing parts from reference TRBV7-2 and TRBJ1-5): GAGVSQSPSNKVTEKGKDVELRCDPISGHTALYWYRQSLGQGLEFLIYFQGNSAPDKSGLPSDRFSAERTGGSVSTLTIQRTQQEDSAVYLCASSLTGDSYQPQHFGDGTRLSIL.

The chain couples TRBV6-1 to TRBJ2-2, with TRBD1 matching over 10 bases. The junction had 3 bases not matched to a gene; V was cut back by 5 bases and J by 3 bases. The germline CDR1 and CDR2 sequences are MNHNS and SASEGT. This CDR3 contains 15 residues. The CDR3 here is CASSKTGGYTGELFF. In DNA, the CDR3 is TGTGCCAGCAGTAAGACAGGGGGCTACACCGGGGAGCTGTTTTTT.

The chain couples TRBV2 to TRBJ1-2; D not resolved. Trimming shortened V by 6 bases and J by 6 bases, and 11 bases separated the two germline ends. Germline CDR1 and CDR2: SNHLY and FYNNEI. The length of the CDR3 is 12 residues. CDR3 loop: CASSLSGDGYTF. As DNA, the CDR3 is TGTGCCAGCAGCCTCAGTGGAGATGGCTACACCTTC.

Details on this clone: The sample holds other DNA sequences that translate to the same CDR3. The V gene is TRBV7-8, the J gene TRBJ1-2; tentative D call: TRBD1 (5 bases). In germline, CDR1 is SGHVS, CDR2 FQNEAQ. Trimming stripped 1 base from V and 8 bases from J, with 5 bases between. The CDR3 loop spans 11 amino acids. CDR3 DNA sequence: TGTGCCAGCAGCTTAGGGGGCGGCTACACCTTC. Translating it yields CASSLGGGYTF.

This chain connects TRBV6-1 to TRBJ2-7, with 10 bases lining up with TRBD1. Germline lookup yields CDR1 MNHNS and CDR2 SASEGT. The CDR3 extends over 15 amino acids. V dropped 6 bases and J dropped 6; count of bases not matched to a gene: 11. CDR3 bases: TGTGCCAGCAGCGAGTCGACAGGGGGCGTGAGCGAGCAGTACTTC. It encodes CASSESTGGVSEQYF.